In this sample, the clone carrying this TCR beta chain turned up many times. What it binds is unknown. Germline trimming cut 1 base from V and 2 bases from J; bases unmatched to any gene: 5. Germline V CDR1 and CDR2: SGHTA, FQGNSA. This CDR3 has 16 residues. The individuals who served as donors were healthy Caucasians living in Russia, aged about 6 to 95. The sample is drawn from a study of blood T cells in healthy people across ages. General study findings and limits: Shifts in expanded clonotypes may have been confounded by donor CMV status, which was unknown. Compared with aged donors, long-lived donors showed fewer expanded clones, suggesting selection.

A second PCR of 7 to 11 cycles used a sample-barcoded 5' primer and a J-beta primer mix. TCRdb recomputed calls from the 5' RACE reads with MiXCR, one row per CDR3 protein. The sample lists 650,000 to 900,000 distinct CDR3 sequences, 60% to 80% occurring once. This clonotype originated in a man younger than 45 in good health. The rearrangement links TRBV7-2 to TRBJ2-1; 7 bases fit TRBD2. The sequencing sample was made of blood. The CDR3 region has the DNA TGTGCCAGCAGCTTAGGGGGAGGGATCCCCTACAATGAGCAGTTCTTC. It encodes CASSLGGGIPYNEQFF. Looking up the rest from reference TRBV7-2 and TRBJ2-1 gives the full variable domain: GAGVSQSPSNKVTEKGKDVELRCDPISGHTALYWYRQSLGQGLEFLIYFQGNSAPDKSGLPSDRFSAERTGGSVSTLTIQRTQQEDSAVYLCASSLGGGIPYNEQFFGPGTRLTVL.